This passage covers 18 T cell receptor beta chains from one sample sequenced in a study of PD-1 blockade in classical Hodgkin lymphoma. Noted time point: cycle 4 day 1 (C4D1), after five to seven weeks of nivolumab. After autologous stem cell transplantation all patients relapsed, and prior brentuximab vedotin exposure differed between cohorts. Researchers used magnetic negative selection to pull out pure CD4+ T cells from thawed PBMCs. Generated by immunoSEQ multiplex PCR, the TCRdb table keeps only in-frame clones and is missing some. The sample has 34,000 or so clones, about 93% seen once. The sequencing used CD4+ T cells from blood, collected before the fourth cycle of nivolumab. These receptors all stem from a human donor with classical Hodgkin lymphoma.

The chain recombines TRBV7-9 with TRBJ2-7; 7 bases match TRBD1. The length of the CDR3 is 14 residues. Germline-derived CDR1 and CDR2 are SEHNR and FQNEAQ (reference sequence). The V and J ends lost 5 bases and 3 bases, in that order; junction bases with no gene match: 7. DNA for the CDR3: TGTGCCAGCAGCCCGAGCAGGGGGTACTACGAGCAGTACTTC. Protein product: CASSPSRGYYEQYF.

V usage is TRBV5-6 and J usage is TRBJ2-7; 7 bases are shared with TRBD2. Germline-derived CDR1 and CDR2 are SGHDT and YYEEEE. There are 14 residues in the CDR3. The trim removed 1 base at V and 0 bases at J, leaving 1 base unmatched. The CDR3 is CASSLRDYSYEQYF. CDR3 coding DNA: TGTGCCAGCAGCTTGCGGGACTACTCCTACGAGCAGTACTTC.

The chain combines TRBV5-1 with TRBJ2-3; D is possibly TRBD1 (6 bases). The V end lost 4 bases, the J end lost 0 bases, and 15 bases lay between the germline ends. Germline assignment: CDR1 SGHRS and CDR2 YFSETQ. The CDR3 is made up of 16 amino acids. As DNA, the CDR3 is TGCGCCAGCAGCCTGGGGGCCCGAGATAGCACAGATACGCAGTATTTT. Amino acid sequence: CASSLGARDSTDTQYF.

CDR3 nucleotides: TGTGCCTGGTACGTCTTGGCCAACACTGAAGCTTTCTTT. Translation: CAWYVLANTEAFF. This chain joins TRBV30 and TRBJ1-1, with D unresolved. V lost 5 bases, J lost 2 bases, and 12 bases lay in between. CDR3 length equals 13 residues. Germline loops: CDR1 GTSNPN, CDR2 SVGIG (reference sequence).

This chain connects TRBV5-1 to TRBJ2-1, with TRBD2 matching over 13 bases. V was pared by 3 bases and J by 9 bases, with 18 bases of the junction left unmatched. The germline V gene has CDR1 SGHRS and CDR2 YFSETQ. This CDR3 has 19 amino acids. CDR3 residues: CASSSGLAGARLGFSEQFF. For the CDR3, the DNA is TGCGCCAGCAGCTCTGGACTAGCGGGAGCCAGGTTAGGGTTTTCTGAGCAGTTCTTC.

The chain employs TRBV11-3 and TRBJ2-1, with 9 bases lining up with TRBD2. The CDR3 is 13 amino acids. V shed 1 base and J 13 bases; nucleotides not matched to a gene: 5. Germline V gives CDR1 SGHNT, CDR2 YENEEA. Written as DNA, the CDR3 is TGTGCCAGCAGCTTAGCAGGGACTAGCCCACAGTTCTTC. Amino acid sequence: CASSLAGTSPQFF.

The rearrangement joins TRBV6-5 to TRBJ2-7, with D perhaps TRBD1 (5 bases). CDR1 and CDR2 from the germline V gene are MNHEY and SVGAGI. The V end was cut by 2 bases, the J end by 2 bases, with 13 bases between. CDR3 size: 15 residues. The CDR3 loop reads CASSYGSGSAYEQYF. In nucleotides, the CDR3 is TGTGCCAGCAGTTACGGTTCAGGGTCCGCCTACGAGCAGTACTTC.

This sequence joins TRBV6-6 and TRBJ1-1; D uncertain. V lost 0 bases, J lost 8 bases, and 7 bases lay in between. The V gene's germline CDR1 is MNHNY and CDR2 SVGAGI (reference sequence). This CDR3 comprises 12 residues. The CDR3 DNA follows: TGTGCCAGCAGTTACTCGAGGGAAGAAGCTTTCTTT. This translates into CASSYSREEAFF.

CDR3 in amino acids: CASQHESRTYNEQFF. CDR3 nucleotides: TGTGCCAGCCAGCACGAGAGTCGTACCTACAATGAGCAGTTCTTC. The gene calls are TRBV2 and TRBJ2-1; D is uncertain. Germline V gene sequence: CDR1 SNHLY, CDR2 FYNNEI. V was trimmed by 8 bases and J by 2 bases, leaving 16 bases between them. CDR3 length equals 15 residues.

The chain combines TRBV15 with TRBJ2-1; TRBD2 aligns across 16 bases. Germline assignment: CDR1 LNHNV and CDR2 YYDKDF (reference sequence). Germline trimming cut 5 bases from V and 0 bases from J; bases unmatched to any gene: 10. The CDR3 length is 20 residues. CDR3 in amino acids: CATSRERGLAGGSSYNEQFF. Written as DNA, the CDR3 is TGTGCCACCAGCCGGGAGAGGGGACTAGCGGGAGGGAGCTCCTACAATGAGCAGTTCTTC.

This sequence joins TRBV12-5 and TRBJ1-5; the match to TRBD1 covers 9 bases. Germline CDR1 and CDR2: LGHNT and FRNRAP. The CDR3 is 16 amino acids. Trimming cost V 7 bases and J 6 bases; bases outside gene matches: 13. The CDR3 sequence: CASVRMGDRAPQPQHF. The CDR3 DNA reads TGTGCTAGTGTCCGGATGGGGGACAGGGCCCCTCAGCCCCAGCATTTT. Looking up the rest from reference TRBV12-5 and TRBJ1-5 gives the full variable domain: DARVTQTPRHKVTEMGQEVTMRCQPILGHNTVFWYRQTMMQGLELLAYFRNRAPLDDSGMPKDRFSAEMPDATLATLKIQPSEPRDSAVYFCASVRMGDRAPQPQHFGDGTRLSIL.

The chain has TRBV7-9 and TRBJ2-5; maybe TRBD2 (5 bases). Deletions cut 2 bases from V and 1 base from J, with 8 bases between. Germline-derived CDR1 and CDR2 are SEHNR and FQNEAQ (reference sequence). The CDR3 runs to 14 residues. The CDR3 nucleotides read TGTGCCAGCAGCTTACTAGGACTCCAAGAGACCCAGTACTTC. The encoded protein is CASSLLGLQETQYF.

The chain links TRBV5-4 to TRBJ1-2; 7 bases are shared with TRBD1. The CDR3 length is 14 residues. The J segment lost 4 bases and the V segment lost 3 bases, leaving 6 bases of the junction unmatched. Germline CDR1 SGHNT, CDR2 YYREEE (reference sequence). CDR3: CASSYEGQTYGYTF. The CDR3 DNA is TGTGCCAGCAGCTATGAGGGACAGACCTATGGCTACACCTTC.

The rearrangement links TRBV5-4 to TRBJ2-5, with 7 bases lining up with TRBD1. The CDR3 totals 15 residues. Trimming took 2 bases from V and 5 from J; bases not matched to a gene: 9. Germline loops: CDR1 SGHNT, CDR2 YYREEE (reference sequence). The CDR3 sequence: CASSFDRATGETQYF. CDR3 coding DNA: TGTGCCAGCAGCTTCGACAGGGCAACGGGTGAGACCCAGTACTTC.

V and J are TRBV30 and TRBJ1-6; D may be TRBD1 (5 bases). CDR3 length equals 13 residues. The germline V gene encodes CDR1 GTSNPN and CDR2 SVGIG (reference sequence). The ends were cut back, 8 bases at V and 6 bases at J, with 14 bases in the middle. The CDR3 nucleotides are TGTGCCGGCACGGGGGGAGTTAATTCACCCCTCCACTTT. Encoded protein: CAGTGGVNSPLHF.

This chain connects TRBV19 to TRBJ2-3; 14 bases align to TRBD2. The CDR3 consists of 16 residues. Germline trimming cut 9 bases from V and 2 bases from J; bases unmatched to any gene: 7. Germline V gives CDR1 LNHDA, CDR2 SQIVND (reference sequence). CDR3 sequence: CASVGTSGSITDTQYF. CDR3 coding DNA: TGTGCCAGCGTAGGGACTAGCGGGAGTATCACAGATACGCAGTATTTT.

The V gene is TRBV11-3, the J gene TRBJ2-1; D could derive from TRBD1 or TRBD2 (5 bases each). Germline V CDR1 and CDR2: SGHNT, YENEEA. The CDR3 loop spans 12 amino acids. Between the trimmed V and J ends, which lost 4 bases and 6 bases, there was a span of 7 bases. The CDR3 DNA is TGTGCCAGCAGCTGGGGACCCAATGAGCAGTTCTTC. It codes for CASSWGPNEQFF.

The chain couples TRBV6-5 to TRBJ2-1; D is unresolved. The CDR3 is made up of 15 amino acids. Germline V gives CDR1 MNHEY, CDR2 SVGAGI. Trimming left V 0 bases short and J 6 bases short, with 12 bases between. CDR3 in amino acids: CASSYSSLLGNEQFF. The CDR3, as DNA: TGTGCCAGCAGTTACTCGTCGCTTTTAGGCAATGAGCAGTTCTTC.